This T cell receptor beta chain was identified in a study of T-cell memory formation after mild COVID-19. Whole-study context: Among the donors, TCR clusters were largely specific to each donor. General study results and limits: The authors left the SARS-CoV-2 specificity of second-wave clones peaking on day 37 unconfirmed. Those CD4+ clones that contracted were mainly in CM and EM (CD8+ ones in EMRA).

This clonotype was detected ten times or more. The antigen is not known. Using its own MiXCR run on the 5' RACE reads, TCRdb lists one record per CDR3 protein. This table holds approximately 42,000 distinct CDR3 sequences, 6% to 7% found once. The TCR originated in an adult who had mild COVID-19 (a few samples of this study predate the infection). Cell type and time point are not known. Input material: PBMCs or a T cell subset sorted from them (not recorded which).

The CDR3 DNA sequence: TGTGCCTGGAGTGTGGGGCTTTACGAGCAGTACTTC. It codes for CAWSVGLYEQYF. The V call is TRBV30, the J call TRBJ2-7; weak D call: TRBD1 (5 bases). The CDR3 totals 12 residues. The germline V gene encodes CDR1 GTSNPN and CDR2 SVGIG (reference sequence). V was trimmed by 0 bases and J by 4 bases, leaving 7 bases between them.